This T cell receptor beta chain stems from a study of beta chain features in type 1 diabetes. Across the study: All samples combined gave roughly 110,000,000 sorted cells for examination. General study points: Patients' naive, central memory and regulatory TCRB repertoires appeared more alike than those of healthy donors. A moderate, significant TCRB CDR3 shortening appeared in type 1 diabetes across four CD4+ subsets. Reads derived from cDNA could over-represent cells showing high TCR expression.

Germline values: CDR1 LNHNV, CDR2 YYDKDF (reference sequence). This CDR3 spans 15 amino acids. Trimming took off 1 base at V and 7 bases at J, with 11 bases between the two ends. Of the isolated RNA, all was reverse transcribed, and so the sequenced material was expressed TCRB transcripts. The repertoire was sequenced with immunoSEQ multiplex PCR; TCRdb's copy has only in-frame clones and lacks some. The sample shows approximately 730,000 clones, 13% of them seen only once. Cell sorting via CD45RO/CCR7/CD25/CD127/CD95/CD27 was performed to obtain CD4+ naive, central memory, regulatory and stem cell-like memory cells. This clone appeared once. Its antigen is unknown.

Sequenced sample: naive CD4+ T cells from blood. The V call is TRBV15, the J call TRBJ1-6; TRBD1 might be the D (6 bases). The TCR was taken from a man between 18 and 29 years old with type 1 diabetes. CDR3 loop: CATSRVGDTNSPLHF. DNA for the CDR3: TGTGCCACCAGCAGAGTTGGGGACACAAATTCACCCCTCCACTTT.